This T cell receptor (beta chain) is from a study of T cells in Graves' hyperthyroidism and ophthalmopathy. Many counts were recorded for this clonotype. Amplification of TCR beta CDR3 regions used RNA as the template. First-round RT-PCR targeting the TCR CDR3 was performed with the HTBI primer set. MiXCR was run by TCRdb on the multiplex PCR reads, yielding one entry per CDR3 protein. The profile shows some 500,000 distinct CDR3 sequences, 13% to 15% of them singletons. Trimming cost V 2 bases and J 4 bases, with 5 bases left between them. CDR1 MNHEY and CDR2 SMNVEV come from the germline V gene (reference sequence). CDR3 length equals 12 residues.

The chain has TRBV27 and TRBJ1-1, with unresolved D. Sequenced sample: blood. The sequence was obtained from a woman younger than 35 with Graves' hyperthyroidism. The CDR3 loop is CASSLGSTEAFF. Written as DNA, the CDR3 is TGTGCCAGCAGTTTAGGGAGCACTGAAGCTTTCTTT.